The rows below give T cell receptor beta chains drawn from one sample of a study of T cells of healthy individuals. Via MiXCR, TCRdb re-called the 5' RACE reads, giving one row per CDR3 protein. Counted here are about 41,000 distinct CDR3 sequences, about 4.2% occurring once; the ten biggest clones make up 7% to 10%. The receptors come from a human donor in good health. The CDR3 runs from the conserved cysteine through the conserved F or W. Each record gives: J gene, V gene, D gene, CDR3 length, clone size, CDR3 protein, CDR3 DNA. The D gene is left open where the match is weak. The size field is filled for only some rows; it gives once, few, many or a size class.

j_call: TRBJ2-7
v_call: TRBV20-1
d_call: .
cdr3_length: 15
clone_size: many
cdr3_aa: CSARSQTVALGEQYF
cdr3_nt: TGCAGTGCTAGGAGTCAGACAGTCGCCCTGGGGGAGCAGTACTTC

j_call: TRBJ2-3
v_call: TRBV6-4
d_call: TRBD2
cdr3_length: 15
clone_size: many
cdr3_aa: CASSDTSGGADTQYF
cdr3_nt: TGTGCCAGCAGTGACACTAGCGGGGGGGCAGATACGCAGTATTTT

j_call: TRBJ1-1
v_call: TRBV12-3/TRBV12-4
d_call: .
cdr3_length: 13
clone_size: many
cdr3_aa: CASSLAGNTEAFF
cdr3_nt: TGCGCCAGCAGCTTGGCCGGGAACACTGAAGCTTTCTTT

j_call: TRBJ1-6
v_call: TRBV3-1
d_call: .
cdr3_length: 15
clone_size: .
cdr3_aa: CASSQLSSSNSPLHF
cdr3_nt: TGTGCCAGCAGCCAACTTTCCAGCTCTAATTCACCCCTCCACTTT

j_call: TRBJ2-3
v_call: TRBV7-2
d_call: .
cdr3_length: 15
clone_size: few
cdr3_aa: CASSLRRRSTDTQYF
cdr3_nt: TGTGCCAGCAGCTTGAGACGGAGAAGCACAGATACGCAGTATTTT

j_call: TRBJ2-7
v_call: TRBV10-3
d_call: .
cdr3_length: 13
clone_size: few
cdr3_aa: CAIRDGATYEQYF
cdr3_nt: TGTGCCATTCGGGACGGGGCAACCTACGAGCAGTACTTC

j_call: TRBJ2-3
v_call: TRBV7-2
d_call: .
cdr3_length: 16
clone_size: few
cdr3_aa: CASSLETGRGPDTQYF
cdr3_nt: TGTGCCAGCAGCTTAGAAACGGGTCGGGGACCAGATACGCAGTATTTT

j_call: TRBJ2-1
v_call: TRBV3-1
d_call: .
cdr3_length: 12
clone_size: few
cdr3_aa: CASSIRLGEYLF
cdr3_nt: TGTGCCAGCAGCATTCGACTGGGCGAATATCTCTTC

j_call: TRBJ1-6
v_call: TRBV5-4
d_call: TRBD1
cdr3_length: 14
clone_size: few
cdr3_aa: CASTSQGARSPLHF
cdr3_nt: TGTGCCAGCACCTCACAGGGGGCTAGGTCACCCCTCCACTTT

j_call: TRBJ2-7
v_call: TRBV4-3
d_call: .
cdr3_length: 13
clone_size: many
cdr3_aa: CASSPGLTYEQYF
cdr3_nt: TGCGCCAGCAGCCCGGGTCTAACCTACGAGCAGTACTTC

j_call: TRBJ1-5
v_call: TRBV15
d_call: TRBD1
cdr3_length: 14
clone_size: many
cdr3_aa: CATSRVTGAQPQHF
cdr3_nt: TGTGCCACCAGCAGGGTTACAGGGGCTCAGCCCCAGCATTTT

j_call: TRBJ2-1
v_call: TRBV20-1
d_call: .
cdr3_length: 14
clone_size: few
cdr3_aa: CSIGSHATYNEQFF
cdr3_nt: TGCAGCATAGGGTCTCACGCGACCTACAATGAGCAGTTCTTC

j_call: TRBJ2-7
v_call: TRBV10-3
d_call: TRBD1
cdr3_length: 12
clone_size: few
cdr3_aa: CAISGQGYEQYF
cdr3_nt: TGTGCCATCAGTGGACAGGGCTACGAGCAGTACTTC

j_call: TRBJ2-7
v_call: TRBV3-1
d_call: .
cdr3_length: 14
clone_size: many
cdr3_aa: CASSQGHMSYEQYF
cdr3_nt: TGTGCCAGCAGCCAAGGGCATATGTCCTACGAGCAGTACTTC

j_call: TRBJ1-5
v_call: TRBV29-1
d_call: TRBD1
cdr3_length: 13
clone_size: few
cdr3_aa: CSAGQGDDQPQHF
cdr3_nt: TGCAGCGCCGGACAGGGGGATGATCAGCCCCAGCATTTT

j_call: TRBJ1-2
v_call: TRBV7-6
d_call: .
cdr3_length: 14
clone_size: .
cdr3_aa: CASSLGGVDGGYTF
cdr3_nt: TGTGCCAGCAGCTTAGGGGGGGTAGACGGAGGCTACACCTTC

j_call: TRBJ1-2
v_call: TRBV30
d_call: .
cdr3_length: 12
clone_size: few
cdr3_aa: CAWSVQPYGYTF
cdr3_nt: TGTGCCTGGAGTGTACAGCCTTATGGCTACACCTTC

j_call: TRBJ1-6
v_call: TRBV3-1
d_call: .
cdr3_length: 14
clone_size: many
cdr3_aa: CASSQAAGNSPLHF
cdr3_nt: TGTGCCAGCAGCCAAGCGGCGGGAAATTCACCCCTCCACTTT

j_call: TRBJ1-2
v_call: TRBV29-1
d_call: .
cdr3_length: 13
clone_size: many
cdr3_aa: CSVGHQPDYGYTF
cdr3_nt: TGCAGCGTGGGACACCAACCCGACTATGGCTACACCTTC

j_call: TRBJ2-1
v_call: TRBV24-1
d_call: TRBD2
cdr3_length: 17
clone_size: many
cdr3_aa: CATSDPSGRGAYNEQFF
cdr3_nt: TGTGCCACCAGTGACCCAAGCGGGAGGGGAGCCTACAATGAGCAGTTCTTC

j_call: TRBJ2-6
v_call: TRBV7-8
d_call: .
cdr3_length: 14
clone_size: many
cdr3_aa: CASSRAQGANVLTF
cdr3_nt: TGTGCCAGCAGCCGGGCGCAGGGGGCCAACGTCCTGACTTTC

j_call: TRBJ2-3
v_call: TRBV29-1
d_call: .
cdr3_length: 14
clone_size: many
cdr3_aa: CSVEGSGRTDTQYF
cdr3_nt: TGCAGCGTTGAGGGTAGCGGTCGCACAGATACGCAGTATTTT

j_call: TRBJ2-5
v_call: TRBV13
d_call: .
cdr3_length: 15
clone_size: many
cdr3_aa: CASSTPNRHQETQYF
cdr3_nt: TGTGCCAGCAGCACCCCCAACCGGCACCAAGAGACCCAGTACTTC

j_call: TRBJ2-3
v_call: TRBV6-5
d_call: .
cdr3_length: 13
clone_size: many
cdr3_aa: CASSGGLTDTQYF
cdr3_nt: TGTGCCAGCAGTGGGGGCCTCACAGATACGCAGTATTTT

j_call: TRBJ2-7
v_call: TRBV30
d_call: .
cdr3_length: 16
clone_size: few
cdr3_aa: CAWSGRWGLDTYEQYF
cdr3_nt: TGTGCCTGGAGTGGCCGTTGGGGGCTGGACACCTACGAGCAGTACTTC

j_call: TRBJ1-5
v_call: TRBV27
d_call: .
cdr3_length: 14
clone_size: few
cdr3_aa: CASSPLGSNQPQHF
cdr3_nt: TGTGCCAGCAGTCCTCTGGGGAGCAATCAGCCCCAGCATTTT

j_call: TRBJ2-5
v_call: TRBV5-6
d_call: .
cdr3_length: 14
clone_size: many
cdr3_aa: CASSTGRYGETQYF
cdr3_nt: TGTGCCAGCAGCACGGGACGGTACGGAGAGACCCAGTACTTC

j_call: TRBJ2-1
v_call: TRBV7-9
d_call: .
cdr3_length: 11
clone_size: .
cdr3_aa: CASSLMPEQFF
cdr3_nt: TGTGCCAGCAGCTTAATGCCTGAGCAGTTCTTC

j_call: TRBJ1-5
v_call: TRBV12-3/TRBV12-4
d_call: TRBD1
cdr3_length: 15
clone_size: .
cdr3_aa: CASSSTGGRNQPQHF
cdr3_nt: TGTGCCAGCAGTTCGACAGGGGGCCGCAATCAGCCCCAGCATTTT

j_call: TRBJ2-1
v_call: TRBV4-2
d_call: .
cdr3_length: 15
clone_size: many
cdr3_aa: CASSQDKLTYNEQFF
cdr3_nt: TGTGCCAGCAGCCAAGATAAACTAACCTACAATGAGCAGTTCTTC

j_call: TRBJ2-1
v_call: TRBV7-9
d_call: .
cdr3_length: 13
clone_size: many
cdr3_aa: CASSFKNVGEQFF
cdr3_nt: TGTGCCAGCAGCTTCAAAAATGTCGGTGAGCAGTTCTTC

j_call: TRBJ1-1
v_call: TRBV6-2/TRBV6-3
d_call: .
cdr3_length: 12
clone_size: few
cdr3_aa: CASSSGLLEAFF
cdr3_nt: TGTGCCAGCAGCTCGGGACTCCTTGAAGCTTTCTTT

j_call: TRBJ1-1
v_call: TRBV4-1
d_call: .
cdr3_length: 17
clone_size: many
cdr3_aa: CASSQDVWQGLRTEAFF
cdr3_nt: TGCGCCAGCAGCCAAGATGTATGGCAGGGGTTACGTACTGAAGCTTTCTTT

j_call: TRBJ2-7
v_call: TRBV27
d_call: .
cdr3_length: 15
clone_size: many
cdr3_aa: CASSSEGFGGDEQYF
cdr3_nt: TGTGCCAGCAGTTCCGAGGGATTTGGGGGCGACGAGCAGTACTTC

j_call: TRBJ1-5
v_call: TRBV6-2/TRBV6-3
d_call: .
cdr3_length: 13
clone_size: many
cdr3_aa: CASSRQYNQPQHF
cdr3_nt: TGTGCCAGCAGTCGACAGTACAATCAGCCCCAGCATTTT

j_call: TRBJ1-2
v_call: TRBV20-1
d_call: .
cdr3_length: 12
clone_size: .
cdr3_aa: CSVRRRTKGYTF
cdr3_nt: TGCAGTGTCAGACGCCGGACGAAGGGCTACACCTTC

j_call: TRBJ2-5
v_call: TRBV10-3
d_call: .
cdr3_length: 12
clone_size: many
cdr3_aa: CAISDGQETQYF
cdr3_nt: TGTGCCATCAGTGACGGGCAAGAGACCCAGTACTTC

j_call: TRBJ1-2
v_call: TRBV29-1
d_call: TRBD1
cdr3_length: 13
clone_size: many
cdr3_aa: CSVDRSGSYGYTF
cdr3_nt: TGCAGCGTGGACAGGTCGGGTAGCTATGGCTACACCTTC

j_call: TRBJ2-2
v_call: TRBV7-3
d_call: .
cdr3_length: 13
clone_size: .
cdr3_aa: CASSQQGVGELFF
cdr3_nt: TGTGCCAGCAGCCAACAGGGTGTCGGGGAGCTGTTTTTT

j_call: TRBJ1-1
v_call: TRBV6-2/TRBV6-3
d_call: .
cdr3_length: 13
clone_size: many
cdr3_aa: CASSYSTNTEAFF
cdr3_nt: TGTGCCAGCAGTTACTCGACCAACACTGAAGCTTTCTTT

j_call: TRBJ1-1
v_call: TRBV7-2
d_call: TRBD1
cdr3_length: 15
clone_size: few
cdr3_aa: CASSLPGQQNTEAFF
cdr3_nt: TGTGCCAGCAGCCTACCGGGACAGCAGAACACTGAAGCTTTCTTT

j_call: TRBJ2-5
v_call: TRBV12-3/TRBV12-4
d_call: TRBD2
cdr3_length: 18
clone_size: many
cdr3_aa: CASSFQLDLAGGRETQYF
cdr3_nt: TGTGCCAGCAGTTTCCAACTGGATTTAGCGGGAGGCCGGGAGACCCAGTACTTC

j_call: TRBJ2-1
v_call: TRBV12-3/TRBV12-4
d_call: .
cdr3_length: 11
clone_size: .
cdr3_aa: CASSFQGEQFF
cdr3_nt: TGTGCCAGCAGTTTTCAGGGAGAGCAGTTCTTC

j_call: TRBJ1-1
v_call: TRBV10-1
d_call: .
cdr3_length: 12
clone_size: many
cdr3_aa: CARIEGNTEAFF
cdr3_nt: TGCGCCAGGATTGAGGGGAACACTGAAGCTTTCTTT

j_call: TRBJ2-3
v_call: TRBV1
d_call: .
cdr3_length: 18
clone_size: many
cdr3_aa: CTSSHILLAGGPNDTQYF
cdr3_nt: TGCACCAGCAGCCACATCTTGTTAGCGGGGGGGCCAAATGATACGCAGTATTTT